The present T cell receptor (beta chain) was sequenced within a study of long-term antiretroviral therapy in people with HIV. HIV-positive participants were all treated in the United States. With survey level as its setting, the immunoSEQ assay was v3.0. A target of 40,000-50,000 T-cell genomes per sample was set for sequencing. Assay: immunoSEQ multiplex PCR; the TCRdb copy retains only in-frame clones and omits some. Of 25,000 to 40,000 clones listed, roughly 85% are singletons. The study's findings and limits: Participants lacked recorded data on ART adherence, viral resistance or therapy changes. The range of CDR3 lengths in HIV repertoires proved narrower than that found in controls.

For this clone: The target antigen is unknown.

This material consisted of unsorted PBMCs, taken 1.1 years after starting antiretroviral therapy. The TCR originated in a man aged 18 to 30 with HIV.

CDR3 residues: CASSLLAGSNYGYTF. CDR3 coding DNA: TGTGCCAGCAGCTTGTTGGCAGGGAGTAACTATGGCTACACCTTC. The gene calls are TRBV5-5 and TRBJ1-2; weak D call: TRBD1 (5 bases). The germline CDR1 and CDR2 sequences are SGHKS and YYEKEE (reference sequence). Trimming removed 1 base at V and 1 base at J, with 11 bases between. This CDR3 is 15 amino acids long.